The 13 T cell receptor beta chains given below trace back to one sample, sequenced in a study of T cell responses to AZD1222 COVID-19 vaccine. The data were produced by immunoSEQ multiplex PCR, yet TCRdb's version contains in-frame clones alone and is incomplete. The top ten hold 0.5% to 0.65% of the sample, which has hundreds of thousands of clones, 85% to 95% seen once. The sequencing used peripheral blood, collected 28 days after the second AZD1222 dose. These receptors all stem from an adult who received the AZD1222 COVID-19 vaccine.

The chain carries TRBV6-1 and TRBJ2-5; 9 nucleotides match TRBD1. This CDR3 region has 17 residues. The junction had 13 bases not matched to a gene; V was cut back by 4 bases and J by 4 bases. Germline CDR1 and CDR2: MNHNS and SASEGT. CDR3 sequence: CASSAQPQGALGETQYF. As DNA, the CDR3 is TGTGCCAGCAGTGCCCAACCACAGGGGGCGCTGGGAGAGACCCAGTACTTC.

This clone appeared a single time. The chain links TRBV7-2 to TRBJ1-6; TRBD1 is a possible D gene (5 bases). Trimming cost V 4 bases and J 7 bases, with 11 bases left between them. Germline V gives CDR1 SGHTA, CDR2 FQGNSA. CDR3 length equals 14 residues. The DNA of the CDR3 is TGTGCCAGCAGCTCCAGGGTGGGCAATTCACCCCTCCACTTT. As protein: CASSSRVGNSPLHF.

The V and J genes are TRBV19 and TRBJ1-1; tentatively, D is TRBD1 (6 bases). The CDR3 spans 13 residues. Germline lookup yields CDR1 LNHDA and CDR2 SQIVND (reference sequence). Trimming took off 7 bases at V and 0 bases at J, with 9 bases between the two ends. As DNA, the CDR3 is TGTGCCAGTACCTGGGGGCTGAACACTGAAGCTTTCTTT. Translated, it gives CASTWGLNTEAFF.

The V call is TRBV4-2, the J call TRBJ2-7; D call uncertain. Germline loops: CDR1 LGHNA, CDR2 YNFKEQ. CDR3 size: 15 residues. The V gene lost 1 base and the J gene lost 6 bases, with 16 bases spanning the gap. The CDR3 sequence is CASSQVGRLYGEQYF. CDR3 in DNA: TGTGCCAGCAGCCAAGTCGGCAGGCTCTACGGCGAGCAGTACTTC.

The rearrangement links TRBV7-9 to TRBJ2-2; D gene ambiguous. The germline V gene encodes CDR1 SEHNR and CDR2 FQNEAQ (reference sequence). Trimming cost V 5 bases and J 1 base, with 14 bases left between them. CDR3 size: 16 residues. CDR3 DNA sequence: TGTGCCAGCAGCCTAGGCTCTGTTCTGAACACCGGGGAGCTGTTTTTT. It yields the protein CASSLGSVLNTGELFF.

The CDR3 loop is CSASSGTGPGELFF. The CDR3 nucleotides read TGCAGTGCTAGTTCGGGGACAGGGCCCGGGGAGCTGTTTTTT. The chain carries TRBV20-1 and TRBJ2-2; TRBD1 aligns across 9 bases. Per germline, CDR1 DFQATT and CDR2 SNEGSKA (reference sequence). The CDR3 runs to 14 residues. The trim removed 3 bases at V and 6 bases at J, leaving 5 bases unmatched.

This clone showed up just once. CDR3 sequence: CASSPGHSNTEAFF. CDR3 nucleotide sequence: TGCGCCAGCAGCCCGGGACACTCGAACACTGAAGCTTTCTTT. The chain is built from TRBV5-1 and TRBJ1-1, with D possibly matching TRBD1 (6 bases). Germline CDR1 and CDR2: SGHRS and YFSETQ. The CDR3 covers 14 residues. Trimming pared 4 bases from V and 1 base from J, leaving 11 bases between.

About this clone: The junction shows a germline mismatch at one end, possibly a read error. This chain links TRBV6-5 with TRBJ2-1; 7 nucleotides agree with TRBD2. The CDR3 length is 13 residues. Germline V gives CDR1 MNHEY, CDR2 SVGAGI. The CDR3 here is CASTGLSSNEQFF. DNA of the CDR3: TGTGCCAGCACGGGACTATCCTCCAATGAGCAGTTCTTC.

In its sample, this clone was seen a few times. The gene calls are TRBV4-1 and TRBJ2-7; the D is unclear. With 0 bases removed from V and 0 bases from J, the gap between germline ends came to 9 bases. CDR3 length: 15 residues. Looked up from germline, CDR1 is MGHRA and CDR2 is YSYEKL. CDR3 coding DNA: TGCGCCAGCAGCCAAGAACACGGACGCTCCTACGAGCAGTACTTC. Amino acids: CASSQEHGRSYEQYF.

The chain links TRBV27 to TRBJ1-2; no firm D call. The CDR3 is made up of 13 amino acids. Trimming cost V 6 bases and J 2 bases, with 10 bases left between them. From germline, CDR1 is MNHEY and CDR2 SMNVEV (reference sequence). The CDR3 sequence is CASSFTANYGYTF. CDR3 bases: TGTGCCAGCAGCTTCACAGCAAACTATGGCTACACCTTC.

This chain joins TRBV6-6 and TRBJ2-7; 11 nucleotides agree with TRBD2. Germline V gene lookup returns CDR1 MNHNY and CDR2 SVGAGI (reference sequence). This CDR3 is built from 14 residues. With V trimmed by 7 bases and J by 2 bases, 4 bases remained unmatched. The CDR3 loop is CASILAGGPYEQYF. The CDR3, as DNA: TGTGCCAGCATCCTAGCGGGAGGACCCTACGAGCAGTACTTC.

The V gene is TRBV3-1 (or the pseudogene TRBV3-2), the J gene TRBJ1-2, with TRBD1 as a possible D gene (5 bases). Germline CDR1 is LGHDT and CDR2 is YNNKEL (reference sequence). V gave up 3 bases and J gave up 4 bases, with 12 bases separating them. The CDR3 extends over 14 amino acids. DNA for the CDR3: TGTGCCAGCAGCCAGTTCGGGGGTTCCTATGGCTACACCTTC. Protein: CASSQFGGSYGYTF.

This clone was counted a single time. The gene calls are TRBV18 and TRBJ1-6; perhaps TRBD1 as D (5 bases). V lost 4 bases and J 9 bases, leaving 16 bases between the germline ends. This CDR3 contains 15 residues. CDR1 and CDR2 (germline): KGHSH, LQKENI. In nucleotides, the CDR3 is TGTGCCAGCTCACAAGGGGCGGAGAAGCGTTCACCCCTCCACTTT. Protein product: CASSQGAEKRSPLHF.